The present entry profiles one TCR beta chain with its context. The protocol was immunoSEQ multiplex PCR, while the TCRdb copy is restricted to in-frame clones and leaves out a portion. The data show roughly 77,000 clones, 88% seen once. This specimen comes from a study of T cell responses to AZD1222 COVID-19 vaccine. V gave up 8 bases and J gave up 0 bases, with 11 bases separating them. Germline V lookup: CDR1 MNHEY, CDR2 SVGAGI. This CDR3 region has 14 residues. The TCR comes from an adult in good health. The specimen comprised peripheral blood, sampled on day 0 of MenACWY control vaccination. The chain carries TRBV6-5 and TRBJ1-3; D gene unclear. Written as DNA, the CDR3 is TGTGCCAGCGGACCACAGTTCTCTGGAAACACCATATATTTT. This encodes CASGPQFSGNTIYF.